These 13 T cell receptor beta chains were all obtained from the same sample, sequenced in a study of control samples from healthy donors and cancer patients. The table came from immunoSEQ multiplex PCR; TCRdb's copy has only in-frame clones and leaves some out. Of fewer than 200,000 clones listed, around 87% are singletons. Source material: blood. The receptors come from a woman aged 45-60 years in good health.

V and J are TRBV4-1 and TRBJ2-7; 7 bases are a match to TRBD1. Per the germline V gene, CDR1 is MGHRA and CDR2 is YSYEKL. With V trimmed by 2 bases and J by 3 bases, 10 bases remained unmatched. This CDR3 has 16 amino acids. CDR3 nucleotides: TGCGCCAGCAGCCAACCGAGACAGGGTGGGGGCTACGAGCAGTACTTC. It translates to CASSQPRQGGGYEQYF.

The CDR3 coding sequence is TGTGCCTGGATAGGGCCAGCCAATGAAAAACTGTTTTTT. This translates into CAWIGPANEKLFF. The rearrangement joins TRBV30 to TRBJ1-4; no definite D call. The germline gives CDR1 GTSNPN, CDR2 SVGIG (reference sequence). Trimming removed 4 bases from V and 5 bases from J, with 11 bases in between. The CDR3 sequence is 13 residues long.

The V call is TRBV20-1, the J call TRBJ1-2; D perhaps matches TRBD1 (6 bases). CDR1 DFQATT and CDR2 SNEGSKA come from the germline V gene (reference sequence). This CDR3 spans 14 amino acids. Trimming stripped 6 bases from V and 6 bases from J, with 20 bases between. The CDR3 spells CSASGQSPYDGYTF. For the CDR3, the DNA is TGCAGTGCGAGTGGACAGAGCCCCTATGATGGCTACACCTTC.

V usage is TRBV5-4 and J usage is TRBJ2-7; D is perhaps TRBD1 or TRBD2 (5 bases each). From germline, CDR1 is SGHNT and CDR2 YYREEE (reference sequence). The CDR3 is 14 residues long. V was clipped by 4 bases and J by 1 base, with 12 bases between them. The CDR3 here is CASSGPGPSYEQYF. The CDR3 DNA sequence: TGTGCCAGCAGCGGTCCGGGACCATCCTACGAGCAGTACTTC.

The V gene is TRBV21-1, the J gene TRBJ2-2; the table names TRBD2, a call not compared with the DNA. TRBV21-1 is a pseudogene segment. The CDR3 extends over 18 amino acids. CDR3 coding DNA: TGTGCCAGCAATAAGGGGACTAGCGGGGGCACGAACACCGGGGAGCTGTTTTTT. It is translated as CASNKGTSGGTNTGELFF.

Here the CDR3 DNA reads TGTGCCAGCTCACCACTCGGGGGTCGGAACTATGGCTACACCTTC. Its translation: CASSPLGGRNYGYTF. The J gene is TRBJ1-2, the V gene TRBV18, with a tentative D call TRBD1 (5 bases). CDR1 and CDR2 from the germline V gene are KGHSH and LQKENI. The V end lost 1 base, the J end lost 2 bases, and 11 bases lay between the germline ends. The CDR3 loop spans 15 amino acids.

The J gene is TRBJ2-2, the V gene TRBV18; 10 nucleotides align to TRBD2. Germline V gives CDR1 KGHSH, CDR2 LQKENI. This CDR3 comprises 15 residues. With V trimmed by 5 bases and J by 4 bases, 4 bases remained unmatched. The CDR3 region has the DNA TGTGCCAGCTCATCAGGACTAGCGGCCACCGGGGAGCTGTTTTTT. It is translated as CASSSGLAATGELFF. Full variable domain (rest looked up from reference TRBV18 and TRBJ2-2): NAGVMQNPRHLVRRRGQEARLRCSPMKGHSHVYWYRQLPEEGLKFMVYLQKENIIDESGMPKERFSAEFPKEGPSILRIQQVVRGDSAAYFCASSSGLAATGELFFGEGSRLTVL.

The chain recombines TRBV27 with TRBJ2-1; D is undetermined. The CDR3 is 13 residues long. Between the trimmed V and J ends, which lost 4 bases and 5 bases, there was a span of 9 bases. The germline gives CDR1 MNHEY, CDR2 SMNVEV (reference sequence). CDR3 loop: CASSSQSNNEQFF. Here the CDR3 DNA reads TGTGCCAGCAGTTCCCAATCTAACAATGAGCAGTTCTTC.

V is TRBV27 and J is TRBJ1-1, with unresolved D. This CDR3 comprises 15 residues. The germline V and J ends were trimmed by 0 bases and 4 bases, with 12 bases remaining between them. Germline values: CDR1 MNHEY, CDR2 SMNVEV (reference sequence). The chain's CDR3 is CASSLSSGIATEAFF. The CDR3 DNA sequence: TGTGCCAGCAGTTTATCGTCCGGGATCGCCACTGAAGCTTTCTTT.

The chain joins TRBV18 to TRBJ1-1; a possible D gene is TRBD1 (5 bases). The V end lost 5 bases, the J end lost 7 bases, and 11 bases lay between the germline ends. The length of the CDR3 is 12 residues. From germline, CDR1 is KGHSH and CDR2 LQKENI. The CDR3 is CASSKGPVEAFF. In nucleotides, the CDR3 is TGTGCCAGCTCAAAGGGACCGGTTGAAGCTTTCTTT. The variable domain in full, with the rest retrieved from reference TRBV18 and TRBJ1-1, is NAGVMQNPRHLVRRRGQEARLRCSPMKGHSHVYWYRQLPEEGLKFMVYLQKENIIDESGMPKERFSAEFPKEGPSILRIQQVVRGDSAAYFCASSKGPVEAFFGQGTRLTVV.

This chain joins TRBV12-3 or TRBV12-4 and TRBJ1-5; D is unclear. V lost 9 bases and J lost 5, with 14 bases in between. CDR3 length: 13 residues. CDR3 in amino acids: CARSRGFYQPQHF. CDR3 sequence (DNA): TGTGCCAGAAGCCGGGGATTTTATCAGCCCCAGCATTTT.

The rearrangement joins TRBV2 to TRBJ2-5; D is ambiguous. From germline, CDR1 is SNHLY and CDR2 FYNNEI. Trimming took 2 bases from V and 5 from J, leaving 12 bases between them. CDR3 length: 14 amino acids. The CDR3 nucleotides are TGTGCCAGCAGTGAACGGGCAGCTCACGAGACCCAGTACTTC. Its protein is CASSERAAHETQYF.

In DNA form, the CDR3 reads TGTGCCAGCAGCCAAGATGCCGGGACGGGGGGCTACACCTTC. This translates into CASSQDAGTGGYTF. This chain links TRBV3-1 (or the pseudogene TRBV3-2) with TRBJ1-2, with a possible D match to TRBD1 (5 bases). V lost 0 bases to trimming and J lost 8 bases, with 13 bases between them. This CDR3 contains 14 residues. Germline lookup yields CDR1 LGHDT and CDR2 YNNKEL (reference sequence).